The 16 T cell receptor beta chains given below trace back to one sample, sequenced in a study of T-cell memory formation after mild COVID-19. MiXCR, applied by TCRdb to the 5' RACE reads, yields one record per CDR3 protein. The sample consists of more than 300,000 distinct CDR3 sequences, more than 20% of them appearing once. Material: PBMCs or a T cell subset sorted from them (not recorded which). These receptors were collected from a man aged 18 to 30 who had mild COVID-19 (a few samples of this study predate the infection). Cell type and time point are not known.

This clonotype was seen a few times. The CDR3 loop reads CASTTGQLNTEAFF. DNA for the CDR3: TGTGCCAGCACAACGGGACAGTTGAACACTGAAGCTTTCTTT. This chain connects TRBV2 to TRBJ1-1; 7 bases are shared with TRBD1. This CDR3 contains 14 residues. Germline V gene lookup returns CDR1 SNHLY and CDR2 FYNNEI. V lost 7 bases, J lost 0 bases, and 5 bases stayed unmatched.

This clonotype showed up many times. The genes are TRBV7-2 and TRBJ2-3; the D is unclear. The CDR3 is 12 residues long. V lost 4 bases and J 5 bases, leaving 7 bases between the germline ends. Germline CDR1 is SGHTA and CDR2 is FQGNSA. The DNA for the CDR3 is TGTGCCAGCAGCTCCAACCTAGATACGCAGTATTTT. Translating gives CASSSNLDTQYF.

This chain uses TRBV4-1 with TRBJ2-7; a possible D gene is TRBD2 (5 bases). The germline V and J ends were trimmed by 3 bases and 5 bases, with 11 bases remaining between them. The CDR3 has 13 residues. Germline-derived CDR1 and CDR2 are MGHRA and YSYEKL. CDR3 region: CASSQRDLDEQYF. In DNA, the CDR3 is TGCGCCAGCAGCCAGAGGGATTTGGACGAGCAGTACTTC.

The DNA of the CDR3 is TGCAGCGTTGAACAGGGGGCCCCCAACGAGCAGTACTTC. The encoded protein is CSVEQGAPNEQYF. The rearrangement joins TRBV29-1 to TRBJ2-7; 8 nucleotides match TRBD1. This CDR3 has 13 residues. From germline, CDR1 is SQVTM and CDR2 ANQGSEA. Unmatched junction bases numbered 5, after V lost 2 bases and J lost 5 bases.

This chain uses TRBV7-9 with TRBJ2-5; weak D call: TRBD1 (7 bases). Germline lookup yields CDR1 SEHNR and CDR2 FQNEAQ (reference sequence). Trimming left V 0 bases short and J 3 bases short, with 11 bases between. The CDR3 runs to 15 residues. Here the CDR3 DNA reads TGTGCCAGCAGCTTAGCGCAGGGGGGCAAAGAGACCCAGTACTTC. This encodes CASSLAQGGKETQYF.

The chain links TRBV6-5 to TRBJ1-5; perhaps TRBD1 as D (5 bases). The CDR3 is 14 residues long. Germline assignment: CDR1 MNHEY and CDR2 SVGAGI. V lost 6 bases, J lost 8 bases, and 17 bases lay in between. The CDR3 is CASSWDGGSEPQHF. DNA for the CDR3: TGTGCCAGCAGCTGGGACGGTGGATCGGAGCCCCAGCATTTT.

This clonotype appeared many times. The rearrangement uses TRBV12-3 or TRBV12-4 and TRBJ2-3; perhaps TRBD1 as D (5 bases). Trimming removed 10 bases at V and 2 bases at J, with 19 bases between. This CDR3 contains 15 residues. The CDR3, as DNA: TGTGCCACCACGCCAAGGACAACAGACACAGATACGCAGTATTTT. Translated: CATTPRTTDTDTQYF.

The chain carries TRBV5-1 and TRBJ1-1; weak D call: TRBD1 (6 bases). The CDR3 has 14 residues. CDR1 is SGHRS and CDR2 is YFSETQ in the germline V gene. V lost 4 bases and J 4 bases, leaving 14 bases between the germline ends. CDR3: CASSPQGLGTEAFF. CDR3 sequence (DNA): TGCGCCAGCAGCCCACAGGGTTTGGGCACTGAAGCTTTCTTT.

Only a few counts were recorded for this clonotype. The genes are TRBV11-2 and TRBJ2-1; D ambiguous. V was cut by 5 bases and J by 0 bases, with 17 bases left in between. CDR1 and CDR2 from the germline V gene are SGHAT and FQNNGV. The CDR3 is 17 residues long. The CDR3 DNA follows: TGTGCCAGCAGCCCCCGTTCCGGTACGAGCTCCTACAATGAGCAGTTCTTC. This encodes CASSPRSGTSSYNEQFF.

The chain has TRBV5-6 and TRBJ1-5; 7 bases are a match to TRBD1. CDR1 SGHDT and CDR2 YYEEEE come from the germline V gene. The CDR3 runs to 13 residues. V lost 4 bases to trimming and J lost 7 bases; unmatched junction nucleotides: 5. The CDR3 sequence: CASSRGLGQPQHF. The CDR3 nucleotides are TGTGCCAGCAGCAGGGGGCTAGGGCAGCCCCAGCATTTT.

This clonotype was counted only a few times. The chain links TRBV5-1 to TRBJ1-2, with D tentatively TRBD1 (6 bases). CDR3 size: 14 residues. The germline CDR1 and CDR2 sequences are SGHRS and YFSETQ. The V end was cut by 4 bases, the J end by 4 bases, with 14 bases between. The CDR3 DNA is TGCGCCAGCAGCCCTTGGACAGCCTCCTATGGCTACACCTTC. This translates into CASSPWTASYGYTF.

In this sample, this clonotype turned up many times. This sequence joins TRBV29-1 and TRBJ2-7, with 10 nucleotides matching TRBD2. J was trimmed by 6 bases and V by 6 bases; bases with no gene match: 2. Germline V gives CDR1 SQVTM, CDR2 ANQGSEA. This CDR3 is built from 11 residues. CDR3 sequence: CSVGTSAEQYV. DNA of the CDR3: TGCAGCGTCGGGACTAGCGCCGAGCAGTACGTC.

This clonotype was counted between two and nine times. The V and J genes are TRBV13 and TRBJ1-1; D possibly corresponds to TRBD1 (6 bases). This CDR3 has 15 residues. Deletions cut 2 bases from V and 0 bases from J, with 10 bases between. Germline V gene sequence: CDR1 PRHDT, CDR2 FYEKMQ (reference sequence). CDR3: CASSLYRGLNTEAFF. DNA for the CDR3: TGTGCCAGCAGCTTATATAGGGGGTTGAACACTGAAGCTTTCTTT.

This clonotype was seen only a few times. The gene calls are TRBV6-6 and TRBJ2-2; no firm D call. The CDR3 is 14 amino acids. Trimming shortened V by 7 bases and J by 1 base, and 10 bases separated the two germline ends. Germline V gives CDR1 MNHNY, CDR2 SVGAGI (reference sequence). The CDR3 loop reads CASTKTVNTGELFF. The CDR3 region has the DNA TGTGCCAGCACCAAGACGGTGAACACCGGGGAGCTGTTTTTT.

This clonotype appeared many times. This chain connects TRBV3-1 to TRBJ2-7, with no clear D. This CDR3 comprises 15 residues. V was cut by 4 bases and J by 0 bases, with 13 bases left in between. Germline loops: CDR1 LGHDT, CDR2 YNNKEL (reference sequence). The CDR3 loop is CASSPNPTSSYEQYF. The CDR3 DNA sequence: TGTGCCAGCAGCCCTAACCCGACAAGCTCCTACGAGCAGTACTTC.

This clonotype was found a few times. The chain is built from TRBV9 and TRBJ2-1; D may be TRBD1 (6 bases). V was shortened by 5 bases and J by 9 bases, with 15 bases between the two germline ends. Germline CDR1 reads SGDLS; CDR2 reads YYNGEE. The CDR3 has 13 residues. For the CDR3, the DNA is TGTGCCAGCAGTAACAGGGAAGAGACTGAGCAGTTCTTC. It is translated as CASSNREETEQFF.